The T cell receptor (beta chain) under discussion was sequenced for a study of blood T cell repertoires in COVID-19. In the authors' workflow: Amplifying reference gene primers gave estimates of nucleated cell counts. Sequenced by immunoSEQ multiplex PCR; TCRdb stores in-frame clones only, minus some. D and trimming come from the DNA, and the V and J calls and clone size come from that table. The repertoire holds under 85,000 clones, around 89% seen once, with less than 6.5% in the top ten. This CDR3 region has 15 residues. V was trimmed by 1 base and J by 0 bases, leaving 10 bases between them. Looked up from germline, CDR1 is SGHTA and CDR2 is FQGNSA.

The sequence came from a man aged 45-65 years with acute or convalescent COVID-19. Sequencing was done on a sample of peripheral blood. This chain uses TRBV7-2 with TRBJ2-7, with D possibly being TRBD1 (5 bases). The CDR3 sequence is CASSLGQGLSYEQYF. The DNA of the CDR3 is TGTGCCAGCAGCTTAGGGCAGGGCCTCTCCTACGAGCAGTACTTC.